What follows are 17 T cell receptor beta chains derived from one specimen sequenced in a study of control samples from healthy donors and cancer patients. Profiled with immunoSEQ multiplex PCR; TCRdb holds only in-frame clones, not every one. Seen here are 130,000 to 150,000 clones, under 95% observed once, and the top ten hold under 7%. The sequenced material came from blood. The receptor set was obtained from a man between 18 and 35 years old in good health.

The chain carries TRBV19 and TRBJ1-6; 7 bases match TRBD1. This CDR3 is built from 14 residues. CDR1 and CDR2 from the germline V gene are LNHDA and SQIVND (reference sequence). The V and J ends lost 4 bases and 10 bases, in that order; junction bases with no gene match: 7. This CDR3 reads CASSTDRERSPLHF. Here the CDR3 DNA reads TGTGCCAGTAGTACCGACAGGGAACGGTCACCCCTCCACTTT.

This clone has a handful of counts. The V call is TRBV18, the J call TRBJ1-2; D ambiguous. Germline lookup yields CDR1 KGHSH and CDR2 LQKENI. CDR3 length equals 11 residues. The ends were cut back, 6 bases at V and 6 bases at J, with 8 bases in the middle. Here the CDR3 reads CASSAGNGYTF. The CDR3 coding sequence is TGTGCCAGCTCCGCGGGTAATGGCTACACCTTC.

This rearrangement joins TRBV9 to TRBJ2-3; 7 positions match TRBD2. This CDR3 is built from 14 residues. From germline, CDR1 is SGDLS and CDR2 YYNGEE. The ends lost 6 bases at V and 5 bases at J; junction bases unmatched: 9. Written as DNA, the CDR3 is TGTGCCAGCACCGAGGGAGGGGCGGTAGATACGCAGTATTTT. Translation: CASTEGGAVDTQYF.

V gene TRBV5-1 combines with J gene TRBJ2-1; D ambiguous. Trimming removed 0 bases from V and 0 bases from J, with 10 bases in between. The CDR3 consists of 16 residues. Germline values: CDR1 SGHRS, CDR2 YFSETQ. The CDR3 nucleotides are TGCGCCAGCAGCTTGGAGTCAGCCAACTCCTACAATGAGCAGTTCTTC. Translated: CASSLESANSYNEQFF.

V and J are TRBV7-2 and TRBJ1-1; tentative D call: TRBD1 (5 bases). The CDR3 is 14 amino acids. Germline values: CDR1 SGHTA, CDR2 FQGNSA. V shed 1 base and J shed 10 bases, with 16 bases lying between them. The CDR3 is CASSLVGTERGAFF. The CDR3, as DNA: TGTGCCAGCAGCTTAGTGGGGACTGAGAGGGGAGCTTTCTTT.

The V gene is TRBV19, the J gene TRBJ1-1; D ambiguous. The V gene's germline CDR1 is LNHDA and CDR2 SQIVND (reference sequence). This CDR3 is built from 13 residues. V was pared by 8 bases and J by 1 base, with 11 bases between. The CDR3 nucleotides are TGTGCCAGTGGGATGAATAAGAACACTGAAGCTTTCTTT. Amino acids: CASGMNKNTEAFF.

The chain joins TRBV18 to TRBJ2-7; D gene unclear. CDR3 length: 12 amino acids. CDR1 and CDR2 (germline): KGHSH, LQKENI. V was pared by 1 base and J by 6 bases, with 7 bases between. DNA of the CDR3: TGTGCCAGCTCACCACAAGGACGCGAGCAGTACTTC. Protein product: CASSPQGREQYF.

The chain joins TRBV30 to TRBJ1-1; D gene ambiguous. Germline V gene sequence: CDR1 GTSNPN, CDR2 SVGIG (reference sequence). The V end was cut by 3 bases, the J end by 5 bases, with 10 bases between. The CDR3 extends over 12 amino acids. The chain's CDR3 is CAWRGRGTEAFF. CDR3 sequence (DNA): TGTGCCTGGAGAGGGCGCGGAACTGAAGCTTTCTTT.

The CDR3 protein is CASSQDPKIRFTF. Here the CDR3 DNA reads TGTGCCAGCAGCCAAGACCCTAAAATACGATTCACCTTC. The V and J genes are TRBV3-1 (or the pseudogene TRBV3-2) and TRBJ1-2, with D hard to call. Germline values: CDR1 LGHDT, CDR2 YNNKEL (reference sequence). V was pared by 0 bases and J by 13 bases, with 15 bases between. The CDR3 is 13 residues long.

This clone was recorded only once. This chain links TRBV27 with TRBJ2-1, with D possibly called TRBD1 or TRBD2 (5 bases each). From germline, CDR1 is MNHEY and CDR2 SMNVEV (reference sequence). Trimming took off 6 bases at V and 9 bases at J, with 18 bases between the two ends. The length of the CDR3 is 14 residues. CDR3 loop: CASRYRDDGPEQFF. The CDR3, as DNA: TGTGCCAGCAGATATAGGGACGATGGCCCTGAGCAGTTCTTC.

The V call is TRBV7-6, the J call TRBJ2-7; D is uncertain. CDR1 is SGHVS and CDR2 is FNYEAQ in the germline V gene. V was shortened by 1 base and J by 1 base, with 8 bases between the two germline ends. This CDR3 is 14 amino acids long. The CDR3 loop reads CASSLEDGSYEQYF. The CDR3 coding sequence is TGTGCCAGCAGCTTAGAGGACGGATCCTACGAGCAGTACTTC.

This sequence joins TRBV5-1 and TRBJ1-2, with 9 positions matching TRBD1. Germline lookup yields CDR1 SGHRS and CDR2 YFSETQ. CDR3 length equals 15 residues. V shed 2 bases and J 1 base; nucleotides not matched to a gene: 3. The CDR3 nucleotides read TGCGCCAGCAGCTTAGGGACAGGGCATAACTATGGCTACACCTTC. Protein: CASSLGTGHNYGYTF.

This sequence joins TRBV7-8 and TRBJ2-1; tentatively, D is TRBD2 (5 bases). This CDR3 has 15 amino acids. V was shortened by 1 base and J by 2 bases, with 9 bases between the two germline ends. Germline loops: CDR1 SGHVS, CDR2 FQNEAQ. The chain's CDR3 is CASSLVEAPYNEQFF. The CDR3 DNA sequence: TGTGCCAGCAGCTTAGTGGAGGCCCCCTACAATGAGCAGTTCTTC. The variable domain in full, with the rest retrieved from reference TRBV7-8 and TRBJ2-1, is GAGVSQSPRYKVAKRGQDVALRCDPISGHVSLFWYQQALGQGPEFLTYFQNEAQLDKSGLPSDRFFAERPEGSVSTLKIQRTQQEDSAVYLCASSLVEAPYNEQFFGPGTRLTVL.

The chain recombines TRBV6-4 with TRBJ2-1, with 11 bases lining up with TRBD2. The V gene end was trimmed by 4 bases and the J gene end by 4 bases; junction bases not matched to a gene: 3. Looked up from germline, CDR1 is MRHNA and CDR2 is SNTAGT. This CDR3 contains 15 residues. In nucleotides, the CDR3 is TGTGCCAGCAGTGCCCGACTAGCGGGATACAATGAGCAGTTCTTC. Translating gives CASSARLAGYNEQFF.

The chain combines TRBV6-4 with TRBJ1-2; D remains unclear. The CDR3 length is 14 residues. Germline loops: CDR1 MRHNA, CDR2 SNTAGT. V lost 6 bases, J lost 6 bases, and 17 bases lay in between. Written as DNA, the CDR3 is TGTGCCAGCAGCCCTACTACAGCGTTCGATGGCTACACCTTC. Amino acids: CASSPTTAFDGYTF.

The V and J genes are TRBV6-5 and TRBJ1-2; D might be TRBD1 (5 bases). CDR1 is MNHEY and CDR2 is SVGAGI in the germline V gene. V was pared by 6 bases and J by 2 bases, with 10 bases between. This CDR3 has 13 residues. Written as DNA, the CDR3 is TGTGCCAGCAGACCGGACACAAACTATGGCTACACCTTC. Translating it yields CASRPDTNYGYTF.

J is TRBJ1-2 and V is TRBV12-3 or TRBV12-4; unclear D gene. CDR3 length equals 12 residues. The V end was cut by 3 bases, the J end by 5 bases, with 7 bases between. The CDR3 nucleotides are TGTGCCAGCAGTTTCCAGGAGTATGGCTACACCTTC. Protein sequence: CASSFQEYGYTF.